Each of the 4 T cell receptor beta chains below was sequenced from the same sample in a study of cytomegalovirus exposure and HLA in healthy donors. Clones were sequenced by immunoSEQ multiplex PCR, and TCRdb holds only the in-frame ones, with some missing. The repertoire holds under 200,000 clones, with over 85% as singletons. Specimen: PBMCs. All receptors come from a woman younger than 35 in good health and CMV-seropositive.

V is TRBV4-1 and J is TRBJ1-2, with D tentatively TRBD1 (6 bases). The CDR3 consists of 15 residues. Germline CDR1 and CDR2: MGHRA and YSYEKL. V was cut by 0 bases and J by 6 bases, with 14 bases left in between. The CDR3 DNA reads TGCGCCAGCAGCCAAGACCGGGGGGCAGCGGATGGCTACACCTTC. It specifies CASSQDRGAADGYTF.

In DNA form, the CDR3 reads TGTGCCAGCAGCTTGGCCGGTGGAGGGAGCTCCTACGAGCAGTACTTC. This sequence encodes CASSLAGGGSSYEQYF. The V gene is TRBV5-4, the J gene TRBJ2-7; maybe TRBD2 (6 bases). V was clipped by 0 bases and J by 0 bases, with 13 bases between them. CDR3 length: 16 amino acids. Germline CDR1 and CDR2: SGHNT and YYREEE (reference sequence).

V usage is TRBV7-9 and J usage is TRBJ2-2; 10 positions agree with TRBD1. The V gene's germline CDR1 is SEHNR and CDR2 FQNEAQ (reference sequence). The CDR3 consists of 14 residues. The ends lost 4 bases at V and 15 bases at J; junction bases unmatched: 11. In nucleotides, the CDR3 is TGTGCCAGCAGCTATTCGATGGGACAGGGGACGATGTTTTTT. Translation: CASSYSMGQGTMFF.

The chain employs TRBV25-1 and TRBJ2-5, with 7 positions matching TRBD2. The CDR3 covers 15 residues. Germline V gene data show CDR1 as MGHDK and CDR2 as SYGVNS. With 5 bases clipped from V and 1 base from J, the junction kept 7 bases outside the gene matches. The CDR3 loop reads CASSLGGTVQETQYF. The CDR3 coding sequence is TGTGCCAGCAGTCTGGGGGGGACCGTCCAAGAGACCCAGTACTTC.